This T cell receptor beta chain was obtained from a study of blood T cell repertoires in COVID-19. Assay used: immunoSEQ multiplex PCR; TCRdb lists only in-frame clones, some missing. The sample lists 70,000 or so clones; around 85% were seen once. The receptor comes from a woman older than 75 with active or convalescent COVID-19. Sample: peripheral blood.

The CDR3 sequence: CASSLTYQGKETQYF. For the CDR3, the DNA is TGTGCCAGCAGCTTAACGTATCAGGGAAAAGAGACCCAGTACTTC. This chain connects TRBV7-6 to TRBJ2-5; tentative D call: TRBD1 (5 bases). The ends were cut back, 2 bases at V and 3 bases at J, with 13 bases in the middle. Germline lookup yields CDR1 SGHVS and CDR2 FNYEAQ. The CDR3 runs 15 residues.